This T cell receptor (beta chain) is drawn from a study of metastatic and nonmetastatic thyroid tumors. The wider study: Both malignant and benign thyroid patients supplied peripheral blood and tumor or nodule tissue samples, across which the repertoires of these patients were then compared. Broader study findings: According to reports, the diversity of TCR beta was significantly higher in malignant thyroid tumors than in benign nodules, and this held in both blood and tumor samples.

Thyroid surgery was preceded by no treatment in any patient. Trimming stripped 6 bases from V and 0 bases from J, with 11 bases between. Germline V gene data show CDR1 as SGHTA and CDR2 as FQGNSA. This CDR3 region has 14 residues. Authors' data handling: Using the CDR3 differences seen across clinicopathological groups, the authors built a distant-metastasis classifier for papillary thyroid cancer, which was meant to discriminate distant-metastatic patients. TCRdb re-clonotyped the PCR reads through MiXCR. TCRdb's processing, not the authors', yielded these V and J calls. The table records some 23,000 clones, about 20% of them present only once. As for this clone: The antigen remains undetermined.

V and J are TRBV7-2 and TRBJ1-1; no clear D gene. The sequence was collected from a female donor with papillary thyroid cancer or a benign thyroid nodule (not recorded which). Some clones in this sample may be carry-over from other donors' samples. Sequencing was performed on adjacent normal tissue. CDR3 loop: CASRFTLMNTEAFF. The CDR3 coding sequence is TGTGCCAGCAGATTTACGCTCATGAACACTGAAGCTTTCTTT.